One and the same sample provided the 6 T cell receptor beta chains below, sequenced in a study of T cell responses to AZD1222 COVID-19 vaccine. Assay: immunoSEQ multiplex PCR; the TCRdb copy retains only in-frame clones and omits some. This table has around 140,000 clones, 75% to 90% appearing once. Source: peripheral blood, taken on day 0 of AZD1222 vaccination. Receptor source: an adult in good health.

This chain uses TRBV7-9 with TRBJ1-1; D unresolved. CDR3 length: 12 amino acids. V was shortened by 5 bases and J by 6 bases, with 10 bases between the two germline ends. Germline CDR1 and CDR2: SEHNR and FQNEAQ (reference sequence). CDR3 amino acids: CASSDDWSEAFF. For the CDR3, the DNA is TGTGCCAGCAGCGACGACTGGTCTGAAGCTTTCTTT.

V is TRBV3-1 (or the pseudogene TRBV3-2) and J is TRBJ2-7; 8 bases are a match to TRBD2. Trimming took 4 bases from V and 4 from J; bases not matched to a gene: 6. Germline V gene lookup returns CDR1 LGHDT and CDR2 YNNKEL (reference sequence). The CDR3 contains 14 residues. For the CDR3, the DNA is TGTGCCAGCAGCCGGGGACTAGGAACTTACGAGCAGTACTTC. It codes for CASSRGLGTYEQYF.

The chain carries TRBV5-1 and TRBJ2-1, with 8 positions matching TRBD2. The germline gives CDR1 SGHRS, CDR2 YFSETQ. V was pared by 1 base and J by 6 bases, with 9 bases of the junction left unmatched. The CDR3 extends over 16 amino acids. The CDR3 sequence: CASSLWFGGAVNEQFF. The CDR3 region has the DNA TGCGCCAGCAGCTTGTGGTTCGGGGGGGCCGTCAATGAGCAGTTCTTC.

The rearrangement uses TRBV9 and TRBJ2-3, with 8 positions matching TRBD2. Germline CDR1 is SGDLS and CDR2 is YYNGEE. The V and J ends lost 0 bases and 4 bases, in that order; junction bases with no gene match: 7. CDR3 length equals 16 residues. CDR3: CASSVVAGLAADTQYF. As DNA, the CDR3 is TGTGCCAGCAGCGTAGTGGCCGGACTAGCAGCAGATACGCAGTATTTT.

V gene TRBV28 combines with J gene TRBJ2-7, with 7 bases fitting TRBD1. Germline CDR1 is MDHEN and CDR2 is SYDVKM. V dropped 3 bases and J dropped 2; count of bases not matched to a gene: 10. This CDR3 region has 16 residues. This CDR3 reads CASSFGLDRAPYEQYF. The CDR3 DNA reads as TGTGCCAGCAGTTTTGGACTCGACAGGGCGCCCTACGAGCAGTACTTC.

The chain carries TRBV28 and TRBJ2-7; D unresolved. The CDR3 is 12 amino acids. V lost 2 bases and J 3 bases, leaving 5 bases between the germline ends. Germline-derived CDR1 and CDR2 are MDHEN and SYDVKM. The CDR3 region is CASSLLGYEQYF. The CDR3 DNA is TGTGCCAGCAGTTTACTGGGCTACGAGCAGTACTTC.